This TCR beta chain was observed in a study of shared clonotypes between healthy human individuals. The V and J ends lost 5 bases and 0 bases, in that order; junction bases with no gene match: 7. The CDR3 contains 15 residues. Germline CDR1 and CDR2: SEHNR and FQNEAQ (reference sequence). Repertoires were generated with immunoSEQ multiplex PCR, while TCRdb's copy carries only in-frame clones and drops some. The sample consists of some 1.5 million clones, roughly 96% of them appearing once. Sequencing used naive CD4+ T cells sorted from blood. Documented subset: CD45RA+ positively selected. The sequence derives from a man aged 30-40 years in good health. This chain links TRBV7-9 with TRBJ2-7; 7 nucleotides align to TRBD1. CDR3 coding DNA: TGTGCCAGCAGCCCCGGGACAGAGAGCTCCTACGAGCAGTACTTC. Translating gives CASSPGTESSYEQYF.